A single sample gave rise to the 3 T cell receptor beta chains below, sequenced in a study of blood T cells in healthy people across ages. Using a J-beta primer mix together with a sample-barcoded 5' primer, a second PCR was run for roughly 6 to 11 cycles. Via MiXCR, TCRdb re-called the 5' RACE reads, giving one row per CDR3 protein. The table shows 550,000 to 800,000 distinct CDR3 sequences, with roughly 21% occurring only once. The specimen sequenced was blood. The receptors were sampled from a man aged 65-85 years in good health.

This clonotype has a handful of counts. V gene TRBV7-2 combines with J gene TRBJ2-7; TRBD1 is a possible D gene (6 bases). The CDR3 has 14 residues. V gave up 3 bases and J gave up 1 base, with 10 bases separating them. The germline V gene encodes CDR1 SGHTA and CDR2 FQGNSA. The CDR3 loop reads CASSLDRYSYEQYF. CDR3 DNA: TGTGCCAGCAGCTTGGACAGATATTCCTACGAGCAGTACTTC.

This clonotype was detected many times. The V gene is TRBV9, the J gene TRBJ1-4; D call uncertain. The CDR3 is 14 residues long. Germline CDR1 SGDLS, CDR2 YYNGEE. Trimming took off 0 bases at V and 7 bases at J, with 10 bases between the two ends. CDR3 coding DNA: TGTGCCAGCAGCGTAGAATGGCGTACTGAAAAACTGTTTTTT. Translation gives CASSVEWRTEKLFF.

This clonotype was seen a few times. This chain uses TRBV12-3 or TRBV12-4 with TRBJ1-1; D call uncertain. V was shortened by 2 bases and J by 3 bases, with 10 bases between the two germline ends. The CDR3 length is 14 residues. CDR3 region: CASSLFLADTEAFF. As DNA, the CDR3 is TGTGCCAGCAGTTTATTTCTTGCGGACACTGAAGCTTTCTTT.